Presented here are 22 T cell receptor beta chains from one specimen sequenced in a study of blood T cells in healthy people across ages (dated by TCRdb to between 2014 and 2017). The library was generated by 5' RACE. This sample was sequenced with an Illumina HiSeq 2500. A second about 7 to 12 cycle PCR used a sample-barcoded 5' primer and a J-beta primer mix. The public reads were quality trimmed at Q25 with fastp and then assembled into clones with MiXCR by TCRdb, keeping productive beta chains. Each CDR3 protein appears once, grouped with its most common genes and DNA. This sample comprises some 1.5 million distinct CDR3 sequences, 28% of them detected only once. The ten top clones hold about 8% of the sample. The sequenced sample consisted of blood. These receptor sequences come from a woman under 40 in good health.

This clonotype has ten or more counts. The V call is TRBV3-1, the J call TRBJ1-4; unclear D gene. CDR1 LGHDT and CDR2 YNNKEL come from the germline V gene (reference sequence). The CDR3 sequence is 17 residues long. V lost 3 bases to trimming and J lost 0 bases, with 14 bases between them. CDR3 DNA: TGTGCCAGCAGCCACAGAGGGAGTCATACAACTAATGAAAAACTGTTTTTT. Translating it yields CASSHRGSHTTNEKLFF.

This clonotype was picked up many times. Here the CDR3 DNA reads TGTGCCAGCAGCTTAGGAGATCCGCTGGCGGGAGTGGAGACCCAGTACTTC. This encodes CASSLGDPLAGVETQYF. The J gene is TRBJ2-5, the V gene TRBV7-2; 7 bases map to TRBD2. Germline-derived CDR1 and CDR2 are SGHTA and FQGNSA. CDR3 size: 17 residues. V was clipped by 1 base and J by 5 bases; unmatched bases: 13. Full variable domain (missing parts from reference TRBV7-2 and TRBJ2-5): GAGVSQSPSNKVTEKGKDVELRCDPISGHTALYWYRQSLGQGLEFLIYFQGNSAPDKSGLPSDRFSAERTGGSVSTLTIQRTQQEDSAVYLCASSLGDPLAGVETQYFGPGTRLLVL.

Concerning this clonotype itself: An end of the junction differs from the germline gene, which may be a read error. The chain carries TRBV3-1 and TRBJ1-1; the match to TRBD1 covers 11 bases. The CDR3 covers 16 residues. Germline CDR1 reads LGHDT; CDR2 reads YNNKEL (reference sequence). The CDR3 bases are TGTTCCAGCAGCCAAAAGACGGGACAGGGGGACTCTGAAGCTTTCTTT. Translating it yields CSSSQKTGQGDSEAFF.

The chain's CDR3 is CSASGGAVDTQYF. The CDR3 DNA sequence: TGCAGTGCTAGCGGGGGGGCCGTGGATACGCAGTATTTT. The chain employs TRBV20-1 and TRBJ2-3, with TRBD2 matching over 8 bases. Unmatched junction bases numbered 5, after V lost 3 bases and J lost 6 bases. This CDR3 contains 13 residues. CDR1 and CDR2 (germline): DFQATT, SNEGSKA (reference sequence).

The V call is TRBV28, the J call TRBJ2-2; a possible D gene is TRBD2 (6 bases). V was trimmed by 5 bases and J by 3 bases, leaving 13 bases between them. From germline, CDR1 is MDHEN and CDR2 SYDVKM. The CDR3 length is 15 residues. CDR3 residues: CASSHSGEDTGELFF. The CDR3, as DNA: TGTGCCAGCAGTCATTCGGGGGAGGACACCGGGGAGCTGTTTTTT.

As regards this clonotype: A clone one base away is much larger, so this may be a read error. The CDR3 region has the DNA TGTGCCAGCAGCTCGATCCGGGACAGGCTTCCCTACGAGCAGAACTTC. Its translation is CASSSIRDRLPYEQNF. The J gene is TRBJ2-7, the V gene TRBV7-9; 8 positions agree with TRBD1. Germline V gives CDR1 SEHNR, CDR2 FQNEAQ (reference sequence). The CDR3 totals 16 residues. The whole variable domain, remainder taken from reference TRBV7-9 and TRBJ2-7, is DTGVSQNPRHKITKRGQNVTFRCDPISEHNRLYWYRQTLGQGPEFLTYFQNEAQLEKSRLLSDRFSAERPKGSFSTLEIQRTEQGDSAMYLCASSSIRDRLPYEQNFGPGTRLTVT.

The sample holds many counts of this clonotype. The chain employs TRBV9 and TRBJ2-1, with 13 bases fitting TRBD2. The CDR3 sequence is 15 residues long. Germline values: CDR1 SGDLS, CDR2 YYNGEE. V was pared by 5 bases and J by 8 bases, with 7 bases of the junction left unmatched. DNA of the CDR3: TGTGCCAGCAGTGAGGGACTAGCGGGGTACGATGAGCAGTTCTTC. This translates into CASSEGLAGYDEQFF.

The chain recombines TRBV4-3 with TRBJ2-1; D perhaps matches TRBD1 (5 bases). The CDR3 is 16 amino acids. Deletions cut 1 base from V and 3 bases from J, with 13 bases between. The germline gives CDR1 LGHNA, CDR2 YSLEER. The CDR3 protein is CASSQATAPDYNEQFF. The CDR3 DNA sequence: TGCGCCAGCAGCCAAGCGACAGCGCCCGACTACAATGAGCAGTTCTTC.

This clonotype was seen only a few times. The rearrangement links TRBV12-3 or TRBV12-4 to TRBJ2-1, with 9 nucleotides matching TRBD2. The CDR3 has 14 amino acids. V gave up 3 bases and J gave up 6 bases; unmatched junction bases: 3. The CDR3 DNA sequence: TGTGCCAGCAGTTTTAGCGGGAGTAGCAATGAGCAGTTCTTC. Protein sequence: CASSFSGSSNEQFF.

This chain uses TRBV11-2 with TRBJ2-3; 7 nucleotides align to TRBD2. Unmatched junction bases numbered 7, after V lost 6 bases and J lost 10 bases. This CDR3 spans 12 amino acids. Germline V gene data show CDR1 as SGHAT and CDR2 as FQNNGV. The chain's CDR3 is CASRSSGASQYF. The CDR3 nucleotides read TGTGCCAGCAGGTCAAGCGGGGCCTCGCAGTATTTT.

This clonotype came up once. The chain's CDR3 is CAISGQGTTGELFF. CDR3 sequence (DNA): TGTGCCATCAGTGGACAGGGAACAACCGGGGAGCTGTTTTTT. This chain joins TRBV10-3 and TRBJ2-2; 7 nucleotides align to TRBD1. This CDR3 spans 14 amino acids. Trimming took 4 bases from V and 5 from J; bases not matched to a gene: 4. Germline V gives CDR1 ENHRY, CDR2 SYGVKD.

V usage is TRBV29-1 and J usage is TRBJ2-1, with a weak D call TRBD1 (5 bases). Trimming left V 6 bases short and J 5 bases short, with 17 bases between. The CDR3 length is 14 residues. Germline CDR1 and CDR2: SQVTM and ANQGSEA. For the CDR3, the DNA is TGCAGCGTCGCTCGACAGCGCGCAGACAATGAGCAGTTCTTC. It translates to CSVARQRADNEQFF.

This clonotype has a count of ten or more. The V gene is TRBV14, the J gene TRBJ2-7, with D perhaps TRBD2 (6 bases). CDR1 is SGHDN, CDR2 FVKESK, per germline. Trimming stripped 4 bases from V and 9 bases from J, with 22 bases between. The CDR3 is 15 residues long. The CDR3: CASSRAGLMFNGQYF. CDR3 DNA: TGTGCCAGCAGCCGTGCGGGGCTTATGTTTAACGGGCAGTACTTC.

V usage is TRBV4-3 and J usage is TRBJ2-7; TRBD1 matches at 9 bases. Germline loops: CDR1 LGHNA, CDR2 YSLEER. The trim removed 3 bases at V and 5 bases at J, leaving 29 bases unmatched. The CDR3 is 22 residues long. CDR3 in amino acids: CASSHLGSGDREIAPGWDEQYF. The CDR3 region has the DNA TGCGCCAGCAGCCATTTGGGTTCCGGGGACAGGGAGATTGCCCCTGGCTGGGACGAGCAGTACTTC.

V is TRBV18 and J is TRBJ1-5; D might be TRBD1 (6 bases). Between the trimmed V and J ends, which lost 6 bases and 5 bases, there was a span of 14 bases. The germline V gene encodes CDR1 KGHSH and CDR2 LQKENI. CDR3 length: 14 residues. The CDR3: CASSTGSLYQPQHF. Here the CDR3 DNA reads TGTGCCAGCTCTACAGGGTCCCTCTATCAGCCCCAGCATTTT.

This clonotype was found a few times. V is TRBV12-3 or TRBV12-4 and J is TRBJ2-1; TRBD2 matches 11 bases. The CDR3 sequence is 14 residues long. J gave up 9 bases and V 6 bases, and 7 bases lay outside the gene matches. The CDR3 region is CASRNSGGAGEQFF. The CDR3 nucleotides are TGTGCCAGCAGGAATAGCGGGGGGGCCGGTGAGCAGTTCTTC.

The chain employs TRBV18 and TRBJ2-2; D might be TRBD2 (6 bases). Germline V gene lookup returns CDR1 KGHSH and CDR2 LQKENI. V lost 1 base and J lost 5, with 8 bases in between. The CDR3 spans 14 residues. The CDR3 reads CASSPRRETGELFF. DNA for the CDR3: TGTGCCAGCTCACCACGTCGGGAGACCGGGGAGCTGTTTTTT.

As DNA, the CDR3 is TGTGCCAGCAAACTAGCGGGAGCGAGCAATGAGCAGTTCTTC. Translated: CASKLAGASNEQFF. The chain is built from TRBV2 and TRBJ2-1; 11 positions agree with TRBD2. In germline, CDR1 is SNHLY, CDR2 FYNNEI. Germline trimming cut 7 bases from V and 6 bases from J; bases unmatched to any gene: 5. The CDR3 consists of 14 residues.

The table lists this clonotype with a few counts. The V gene is TRBV6-5, the J gene TRBJ1-2, with 9 nucleotides matching TRBD1. Germline assignment: CDR1 MNHEY and CDR2 SVGAGI. There are 13 residues in the CDR3. Trimming cost V 7 bases and J 6 bases; bases outside gene matches: 6. This chain's CDR3 is CASTRTGEDGYTF. The CDR3 DNA reads TGTGCCAGCACCCGGACAGGGGAAGATGGCTACACCTTC.

Note on this clonotype: A read error may be the cause here, since a much bigger clone is one base away. V gene TRBV5-6 combines with J gene TRBJ2-5, with a tentative D call TRBD1 (6 bases). The CDR3 loop spans 14 amino acids. Germline V gene data show CDR1 as SGHDT and CDR2 as YYEEEE. The CDR3 loop reads CVSSYRAVGETQYF. The DNA of the CDR3 is TGTGTCAGCAGCTACAGGGCCGTGGGAGAGACCCAGTACTTC.

The chain combines TRBV6-5 with TRBJ2-5; a weak D match, TRBD2 (6 bases). V was trimmed by 0 bases and J by 5 bases, leaving 22 bases between them. CDR1 is MNHEY and CDR2 is SVGAGI in the germline V gene. There are 18 residues in the CDR3. The CDR3 protein is CASSYSKGGIRADETQYF. DNA for the CDR3: TGTGCCAGCAGTTACTCGAAGGGAGGTATACGGGCGGATGAGACCCAGTACTTC.

This clonotype came up a few times. The V and J genes are TRBV15 and TRBJ1-3; no definite D call. This CDR3 is 12 amino acids long. V gave up 3 bases and J gave up 4 bases, with 4 bases separating them. Germline CDR1 and CDR2: LNHNV and YYDKDF (reference sequence). CDR3 sequence: CATSSAGNTIYF. In DNA, the CDR3 is TGTGCCACCAGCAGTGCCGGAAACACCATATATTTT.